This T cell receptor beta chain was obtained from a study of blood T cell repertoires in COVID-19 (dated by TCRdb to 2018 to 2021). Some background on the complete study: Samples from collaborators originated in the United States, Italy and Spain and spanned both the acute and convalescent phases of COVID-19. Samples were obtained from the ongoing ImmuneRACE study (first 160 participants) and from 1,254 subjects provided by 6 global collaborators. HLA class I and class II types, where available, came from metadata supplied by the sample provider rather than from assay-based typing. The repertoires were made available in a free public database intended to serve as a resource for research on the immune response to SARS-CoV-2. A de-identified subject ID, COVID-19 status, age in years and sex were almost always included in the sample metadata. The prospective study material was composed of cDNA or gDNA derived from T cells, B-cell-depleted T cells, or PBMCs. Deeply sampled blood TCRbeta repertoires from subjects exposed to, actively infected with, or recovered from COVID-19 were included in the dataset.

The immunoSEQ Assay, a bias-controlled multiplex PCR, was used to amplify TCRbeta CDR3 regions from genomic DNA. Per the authors' processing: The number of nucleated cells in each sample was estimated from the amplification of reference gene primers within the assay. Sequence reads were collapsed and filtered to measure the absolute abundance of every unique TCRbeta CDR3 rearrangement. For each sample, productive Simpson clonality was calculated as the square root of Simpson's diversity index across productive rearrangements. Entries here come from immuneACCESS through TCRdb and include only in-frame sequences with V and J called. Some clones fail to appear in such tables; in the studies checked, an unresolved V gene covers under half of the shortfall, and the cause of the remainder is unknown. From that table come the V and J calls and clone size; the DNA was used to work out D and trimming. Counted in this sample were about 73,000 clones; around four fifths of them appeared once. 2.5% of the sample lies in the top ten.

As regards this clone: No antigen is known for it. No base quality values were provided; no much bigger clone lies one nucleotide off.

Cut back by 1 base and 3 bases, the V and J ends lie 9 bases apart. CDR1 and CDR2 (MNHEY, SMNVEV) derive from the germline V gene (reference sequence). Counted from cysteine to phenylalanine, this CDR3 has 14 amino acids. Only the CDR3 DNA stays, 42 bases, in frame from base 1. The research as a whole found: How much clinical and demographic metadata was included differed by source and by participant, and the metadata was provided uncurated.

The collaborating institutions used their own protocols to collect whole blood in K2EDTA tubes. For TCRbeta analysis, collaborator samples were shipped as frozen whole blood, as isolated PBMCs, or as DNA extracted from either sample type. Source material: peripheral blood. This receptor was obtained from an elderly man with active or convalescent COVID-19. This sequence uses TRBV27 and TRBJ1-1; the D gene cannot be named for sure. The nucleotides are TGTGCCAGCAGTTTATATCGACAATACACTGAAGCTTTCTTT. It codes for CASSLYRQYTEAFF.